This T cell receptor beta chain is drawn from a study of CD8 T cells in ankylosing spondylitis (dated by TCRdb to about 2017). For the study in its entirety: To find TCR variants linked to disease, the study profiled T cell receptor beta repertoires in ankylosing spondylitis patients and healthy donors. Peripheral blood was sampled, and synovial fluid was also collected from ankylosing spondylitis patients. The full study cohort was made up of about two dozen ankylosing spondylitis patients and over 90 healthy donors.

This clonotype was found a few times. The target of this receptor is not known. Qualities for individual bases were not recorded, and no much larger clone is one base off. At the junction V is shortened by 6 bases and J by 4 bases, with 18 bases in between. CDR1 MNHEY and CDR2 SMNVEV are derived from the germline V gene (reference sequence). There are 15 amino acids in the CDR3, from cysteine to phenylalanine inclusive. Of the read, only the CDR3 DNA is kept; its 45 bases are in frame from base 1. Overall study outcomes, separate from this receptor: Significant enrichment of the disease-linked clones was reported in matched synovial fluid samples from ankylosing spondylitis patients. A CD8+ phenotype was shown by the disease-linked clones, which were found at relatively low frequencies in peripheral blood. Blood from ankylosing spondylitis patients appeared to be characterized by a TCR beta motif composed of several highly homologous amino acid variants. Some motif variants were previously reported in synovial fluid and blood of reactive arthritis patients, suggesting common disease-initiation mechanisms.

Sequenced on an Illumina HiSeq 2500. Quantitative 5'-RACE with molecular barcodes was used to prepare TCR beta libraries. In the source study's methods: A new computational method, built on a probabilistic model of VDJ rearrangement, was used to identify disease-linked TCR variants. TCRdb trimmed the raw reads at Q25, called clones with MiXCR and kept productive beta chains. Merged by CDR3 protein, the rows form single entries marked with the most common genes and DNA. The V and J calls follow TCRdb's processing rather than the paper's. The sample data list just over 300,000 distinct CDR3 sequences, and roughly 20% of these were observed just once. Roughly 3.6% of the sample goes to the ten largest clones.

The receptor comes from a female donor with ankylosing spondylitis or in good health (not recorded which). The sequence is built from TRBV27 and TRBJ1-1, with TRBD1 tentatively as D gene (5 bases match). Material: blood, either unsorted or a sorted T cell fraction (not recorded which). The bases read TGTGCCAGCAGCGCAAACCAGGGTTTTATCACTGAAGCTTTCTTT. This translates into CASSANQGFITEAFF.